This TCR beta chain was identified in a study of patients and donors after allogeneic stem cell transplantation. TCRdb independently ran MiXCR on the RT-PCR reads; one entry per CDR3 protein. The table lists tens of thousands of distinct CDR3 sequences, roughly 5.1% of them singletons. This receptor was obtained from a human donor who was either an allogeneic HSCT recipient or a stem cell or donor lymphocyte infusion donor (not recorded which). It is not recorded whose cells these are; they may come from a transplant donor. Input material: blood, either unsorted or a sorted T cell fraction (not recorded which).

The CDR3 nucleotides read TGTGCCAGCTCACGAAACAGGGGTGAAGCTTTCTTT. Protein sequence: CASSRNRGEAFF. V is TRBV18 and J is TRBJ1-1; 7 positions agree with TRBD1. The CDR3 runs to 12 residues. J gave up 7 bases and V 4 bases, and 3 bases lay outside the gene matches. Germline V gene sequence: CDR1 KGHSH, CDR2 LQKENI.